Below are 8 T cell receptor beta chains sequenced from a single sample in a study of T cell responses to AZD1222 COVID-19 vaccine. Produced via immunoSEQ multiplex PCR; TCRdb's table is partial and in-frame only. The sample lists 100,000 to 120,000 clones, about 87% occurring once. This sample comprised peripheral blood, obtained on day 0 of AZD1222 vaccination. Every receptor here comes from an adult in good health.

The sample holds one count of this clone. The chain carries TRBV6-1 and TRBJ1-2; a possible D gene is TRBD1 (5 bases). Trimming stripped 1 base from V and 7 bases from J, with 13 bases between. The germline V gene encodes CDR1 MNHNS and CDR2 SASEGT. The CDR3 totals 14 residues. The CDR3 bases are TGTGCCAGCAGTGAAGGCCAGGGACGGGGTGGCTACACCTTC. The encoded protein is CASSEGQGRGGYTF.

V is TRBV13 and J is TRBJ2-7; D is uncertain. V was shortened by 6 bases and J by 7 bases, with 19 bases between the two germline ends. The germline CDR1 and CDR2 sequences are PRHDT and FYEKMQ (reference sequence). CDR3 length: 14 amino acids. The CDR3 loop reads CASSRLYNSEEQYF. Written as DNA, the CDR3 is TGTGCCAGCAGTCGTCTCTATAACTCGGAAGAGCAGTACTTC.

The V call is TRBV5-5, the J call TRBJ2-5; 8 bases map to TRBD2. Germline CDR1 is SGHKS and CDR2 is YYEKEE (reference sequence). Trimming removed 4 bases from V and 5 bases from J; junction bases left unmatched: 4. This CDR3 spans 13 amino acids. The CDR3 DNA follows: TGTGCCAGCAGCCGTCTAGCGGGTGAGACCCAGTACTTC. Translated: CASSRLAGETQYF. The full variable domain, rest sourced from reference TRBV5-5 and TRBJ2-5, is DAGVTQSPTHLIKTRGQQVTLRCSPISGHKSVSWYQQVLGQGPQFIFQYYEKEERGRGNFPDRFSARQFPNYSSELNVNALLLGDSALYLCASSRLAGETQYFGPGTRLLVL.

V usage is TRBV30 and J usage is TRBJ2-1; TRBD1 matches 7 bases. J lost 6 bases, V lost 3 bases, and 11 bases had no gene match. The CDR3 contains 15 residues. Germline values: CDR1 GTSNPN, CDR2 SVGIG (reference sequence). The CDR3 spells CAWSATGTVFNEQFF. The DNA of the CDR3 is TGTGCCTGGAGCGCGACCGGGACAGTTTTCAATGAGCAGTTCTTC.

V gene TRBV5-6 combines with J gene TRBJ2-7; tentative D call: TRBD2 (6 bases). Germline lookup yields CDR1 SGHDT and CDR2 YYEEEE. Trimming stripped 4 bases from V and 2 bases from J, with 13 bases between. The CDR3 sequence is 14 residues long. Here the CDR3 reads CASSHGSNPYEQYF. CDR3 DNA: TGTGCCAGCAGCCACGGGAGCAACCCCTACGAGCAGTACTTC.

The chain uses TRBV27 and TRBJ2-3; D is possibly TRBD2 (5 bases). The CDR3 spans 12 residues. Trimming cost V 5 bases and J 6 bases, with 9 bases left between them. CDR1 and CDR2 (germline): MNHEY, SMNVEV (reference sequence). For the CDR3, the DNA is TGTGCCAGCAGTACTAGGACCGATACGCAGTATTTT. Protein sequence: CASSTRTDTQYF.

The gene calls are TRBV2 and TRBJ2-5, with 10 bases identical to TRBD1. There are 14 residues in the CDR3. Germline CDR1 is SNHLY and CDR2 is FYNNEI. V gave up 8 bases and J gave up 4 bases; unmatched junction bases: 7. CDR3 nucleotides: TGTGCCAGCGGATGGGACAGGGGCGGAGAGACCCAGTACTTC. Amino acids: CASGWDRGGETQYF. The variable domain in full, completed from reference TRBV2 and TRBJ2-5, reads EPEVTQTPSHQVTQMGQEVILRCVPISNHLYFYWYRQILGQKVEFLVSFYNNEISEKSEIFDDQFSVERPDGSNFTLKIRSTKLEDSAMYFCASGWDRGGETQYFGPGTRLLVL.

In its sample, this clone was seen a few times. The chain joins TRBV6-4 to TRBJ2-3; 8 positions agree with TRBD2. V lost 3 bases and J lost 1; bases outside the gene matches: 3. The CDR3 totals 15 residues. The germline V gene encodes CDR1 MRHNA and CDR2 SNTAGT. The CDR3: CASSESSGGTDTQYF. The CDR3 nucleotides are TGTGCCAGCAGTGAAAGTAGCGGGGGCACAGATACGCAGTATTTT.